One and the same sample provided the 4 T cell receptor beta chains below, sequenced in a study of blood T cell repertoires in COVID-19. Libraries were prepared by immunoSEQ multiplex PCR; TCRdb keeps only in-frame clonotypes and omits some of them. The table includes some 240,000 clones, roughly nine tenths detected once. The sample taken for sequencing was peripheral blood. The receptor set was obtained from a man between 60 and 75 years old who had recovered from COVID-19.

This clone occurred once. The rearrangement joins TRBV3-1 (or the pseudogene TRBV3-2) to TRBJ1-6; no reliable D call. This CDR3 comprises 16 residues. V gave up 4 bases and J gave up 1 base, with 11 bases separating them. Germline CDR1 is LGHDT and CDR2 is YNNKEL (reference sequence). Written as DNA, the CDR3 is TGTGCCAGCAGCCTCAAGGGCGGGTCCTATAATTCACCCCTCCACTTT. Translated, it gives CASSLKGGSYNSPLHF.

The rearrangement joins TRBV11-2 to TRBJ2-5; a weak D match, TRBD1 (6 bases). Per the germline V gene, CDR1 is SGHAT and CDR2 is FQNNGV. This CDR3 spans 13 amino acids. The V end lost 0 bases, the J end lost 9 bases, and 11 bases lay between the germline ends. The CDR3 here is CASSLEIRGSQYF. DNA of the CDR3: TGTGCCAGCAGCTTAGAGATTAGGGGGTCCCAGTACTTC.

The rearrangement joins TRBV19 to TRBJ1-4; D perhaps matches TRBD1 (6 bases). Between the trimmed V and J ends, which lost 4 bases and 8 bases, there was a span of 20 bases. This CDR3 is 16 amino acids long. Germline CDR1 LNHDA, CDR2 SQIVND (reference sequence). CDR3: CASSSQPGLTGEKLFF. CDR3 in DNA: TGTGCCAGTAGTAGTCAACCGGGACTAACAGGGGAAAAACTGTTTTTT.

This chain uses TRBV20-1 with TRBJ2-2; D is possibly TRBD1 or TRBD2 (6 bases each). The germline V gene has CDR1 DFQATT and CDR2 SNEGSKA (reference sequence). The length of the CDR3 is 14 residues. V lost 3 bases, J lost 2 bases, and 10 bases lay in between. The CDR3 is CSASGGLNTGELFF. The DNA for the CDR3 is TGCAGTGCTAGTGGGGGGCTTAACACCGGGGAGCTGTTTTTT.